Below, one T cell receptor (beta chain) is given with its context. The germline V gene has CDR1 MDHEN and CDR2 SYDVKM. The CDR3 sequence is 11 residues long. The germline V and J ends were trimmed by 7 bases and 6 bases, with 9 bases remaining between them. This entry comes from a study of Tregs in tolerant kidney transplant recipients. Only in-frame clones appear in the TCRdb table, and some are missing; sequencing was by immunoSEQ multiplex PCR. The sample contains about 240,000 clones, approximately 84% of which appear only once. Thawed PBMCs were FACS-sorted into unstimulated CD4+CD25+CD127- regulatory T cells, CD4+CD25- non-regulatory cells, CD4 and CD8 cells.

The source is a human donor in good health. V gene TRBV28 combines with J gene TRBJ2-5, with D tentatively TRBD1 (5 bases). The sequenced sample was CD4+ T cells from blood. The CDR3: CASTGYKTQYF. For the CDR3, the DNA is TGTGCCAGCACAGGGTACAAGACCCAGTACTTC.